The entry below describes one T cell receptor (beta chain). In the original processing: Amplification of reference gene primers provided the estimated nucleated cell counts. Repertoires were generated with immunoSEQ multiplex PCR, while TCRdb's copy carries only in-frame clones and drops some. V, J and clone size are those of that table, while D and trimming were read from the DNA. In the table there are more than 250,000 clones, about 86% of which are singletons. This sample is part of a study of blood T cell repertoires in COVID-19. Turning to the study itself: From the United States, Italy and Spain came samples of acute and convalescent COVID-19.

Sequenced input: peripheral blood. The source of this sequence is a man aged 18 to 30 with active or convalescent COVID-19.

DNA for the CDR3: TGTGCCAGCAGCTTCGGGACGGGGGCCTACGAGCAGTACTTC. Its protein product is CASSFGTGAYEQYF. The rearrangement links TRBV7-9 to TRBJ2-7; perhaps TRBD2 as D (6 bases). V lost 3 bases and J lost 2, with 11 bases in between. Germline loops: CDR1 SEHNR, CDR2 FQNEAQ (reference sequence). CDR3 length: 14 residues.